This is a list of T cell receptor beta chains from one sample in a study of T-cell memory formation after mild COVID-19. TCRdb recomputed calls from the 5' RACE reads with MiXCR, one row per CDR3 protein. The table includes 500,000 to 650,000 distinct CDR3 sequences, less than 25% detected once. Sequenced material: PBMCs or a T cell subset sorted from them (not recorded which). The receptors shown here come from an adult woman who had mild COVID-19 (a few samples of this study predate the infection). Cell type and time point are not known. Each CDR3 is given with its conserved first and last residue. A D gene is named only where the DNA matches it firmly. Not every row has a clone size; where given, it reads once, few, many or a size class.

j_gene	d_gene	v_gene	len	abundance	CDR3nt	CDR3aa
TRBJ1-2	TRBD1	TRBV9	15	-	TGTGCCAGCAGCGTACAGGGGGAGATACTCTATGGCTACACCTTC	CASSVQGEILYGYTF
TRBJ1-2	TRBD1	TRBV12-3/TRBV12-4	17	-	TGTGCCAGCAGTTCGGGGACAGGCCGAGGGCCTAACTATGGCTACACCTTC	CASSSGTGRGPNYGYTF
TRBJ1-5	-	TRBV7-9	18	few	TGTGCCAGCAGCTACTACGATCAGGGGTTGGGGATCGATCAGCCCCAGCATTTT	CASSYYDQGLGIDQPQHF
TRBJ2-1	-	TRBV10-3	15	-	TGTGCCATCAGTGACTGGACAGAGGGTGGGAATGAGCAGTTCTTC	CAISDWTEGGNEQFF
TRBJ2-7	-	TRBV5-1	14	few	TGCGCCAGCAGCTTGGCGGCGGAAGACTACGAGCAGTACTTC	CASSLAAEDYEQYF
TRBJ2-3	-	TRBV24-1	14	few	TGTGCCACCAGTGACCCCGAGGGGGTTGGTACGCAGTATTTT	CATSDPEGVGTQYF
TRBJ2-2	-	TRBV5-5	13	-	TGTGCCAGCAGTTCAAGACCCACCGGGGAGCTGTTTTTT	CASSSRPTGELFF
TRBJ2-1	TRBD2	TRBV7-8	16	-	TGTGCCAGCAGCGCTAGCGGGAGGGCGTTGTACAATGAGCAGTTCTTC	CASSASGRALYNEQFF
TRBJ2-5	-	TRBV15	16	-	TGTGCCACCAGCACCAATAACCCGAGTGGAGCAGGGACCCAGTACTTC	CATSTNNPSGAGTQYF
TRBJ2-2	TRBD2	TRBV11-2	18	many	TGTGCCAGCAGCTTAGATTTTTTCGGGGGGTTGAACACCGGGGAGCTGTTTTTT	CASSLDFFGGLNTGELFF
TRBJ2-7	-	TRBV29-1	14	-	TGCAGCGTTGAACTTCCGGGATCATCCTACGAGCAGTACTTC	CSVELPGSSYEQYF
TRBJ1-3	-	TRBV6-2/TRBV6-3	17	-	TGTGCCAGCAGAGACGTACCGGGACTGAGCTCTGGAAACACCATATATTTT	CASRDVPGLSSGNTIYF
TRBJ2-7	TRBD1	TRBV5-4	15	many	TGTGCCAGCAGCTTTGGGGACAGGGAGGCCTACGAGCAGTACTTC	CASSFGDREAYEQYF
TRBJ1-6	-	TRBV9	15	-	TGTGCCAGCAGCCCACGGGAGGGGAGATTTTCACCCCTCCACTTT	CASSPREGRFSPLHF
TRBJ2-1	-	TRBV7-2	15	-	TGTGCCAGCAGCTTATCGGGGCAGGGCTTCTATGAGCAGTTCTTC	CASSLSGQGFYEQFF
TRBJ1-4	TRBD1	TRBV7-9	15	few	TGTGCCAGCAGCGCATGGGGACAGTCTAATGAAAAACTGTTTTTT	CASSAWGQSNEKLFF
TRBJ1-2	-	TRBV5-1	12	-	TGCGCCAGCAGCTTATACGGTTCTGGCTACACCTTC	CASSLYGSGYTF